Presented here are 5 T cell receptor beta chains from one specimen sequenced in a study of T cells after posttransplantation cyclophosphamide. The repertoire was sequenced with immunoSEQ multiplex PCR; TCRdb's copy has only in-frame clones and lacks some. The profile covers over 3,500 clones, with around 79% appearing a single time and roughly two fifths taken by the ten largest. Cyclophosphamide on days +3 and +4 followed busulfan-fludarabine conditioning and a marrow graft. The sequencing here drew on PBMCs, taken 29 days after a stem cell transplant with posttransplant cyclophosphamide. These receptors all stem from a male patient in his forties or fifties who received an allogeneic stem cell transplant from an unrelated donor, was CMV-positive, and had acute GVHD only. A share of the T cells may be of graft donor origin.

The gene calls are TRBV15 and TRBJ1-2; 8 bases map to TRBD1. Trimming took 5 bases from V and 6 from J; bases not matched to a gene: 11. The CDR3 has 15 amino acids. CDR1 and CDR2 from the germline V gene are LNHNV and YYDKDF (reference sequence). CDR3 bases: TGTGCCACCAGCCGCCGGTCCAGGGGGCCGGATGGCTACACCTTC. This sequence encodes CATSRRSRGPDGYTF.

This clone appeared a few times. The chain is built from TRBV7-9 and TRBJ2-7; the match to TRBD1 covers 7 bases. The CDR3 is 16 residues long. The J segment lost 2 bases and the V segment lost 5 bases, leaving 12 bases of the junction unmatched. CDR1 SEHNR and CDR2 FQNEAQ come from the germline V gene (reference sequence). The CDR3 loop is CASSHRDSPRAYEQYF. DNA for the CDR3: TGTGCCAGCAGCCACCGGGACAGCCCGAGAGCCTACGAGCAGTACTTC.

The chain is built from TRBV28 and TRBJ1-1, with D uncertain. This CDR3 has 13 residues. Trimming took off 3 bases at V and 3 bases at J, with 8 bases between the two ends. Per the germline V gene, CDR1 is MDHEN and CDR2 is SYDVKM. The CDR3 nucleotides are TGTGCCAGCAGTTTCGCGGTGGACACTGAAGCTTTCTTT. Translated, it gives CASSFAVDTEAFF.

This chain connects TRBV5-6 to TRBJ2-7, with TRBD1 matching 8 bases. Germline values: CDR1 SGHDT, CDR2 YYEEEE. The CDR3 has 16 amino acids. The J segment lost 0 bases and the V segment lost 0 bases, leaving 5 bases of the junction unmatched. CDR3 sequence: CASSLAQGVLSYEQYF. In DNA form, the CDR3 reads TGTGCCAGCAGCTTGGCACAGGGGGTCCTCTCCTACGAGCAGTACTTC.

This clone is labeled as large (0.1 to 1%). The chain couples TRBV5-8 to TRBJ2-1; TRBD1 agrees at 10 bases. Germline V gene lookup returns CDR1 SGHTS and CDR2 YDEGEE. The CDR3 has 15 residues. V lost 8 bases, J lost 5 bases, and 10 bases stayed unmatched. This chain's CDR3 is CARESGTGANNEQFF. The CDR3 DNA sequence: TGTGCCAGAGAGTCCGGGACAGGGGCTAACAATGAGCAGTTCTTC. Using reference TRBV5-8 and TRBJ2-1 for the parts outside the CDR3, the full variable domain is EAGVTQSPTHLIKTRGQQATLRCSPISGHTSVYWYQQALGLGLQFLLWYDEGEERNRGNFPPRFSGRQFPNYSSELNVNALELEDSALYLCARESGTGANNEQFFGPGTRLTVL.